This T cell receptor beta chain appears in the sequencing data of a study of shared clonotypes between healthy human individuals. A 200 ng quantity of DNA, tens of thousands of T cell genomes, went into the sorted-subset replicate PCRs. The repertoire was sequenced with immunoSEQ multiplex PCR; TCRdb's copy has only in-frame clones and lacks some. The sample lists a few hundred thousand clones, roughly 70% seen once, with 10% in the top ten. General study findings and limits: About 5% was the fraction of naive CD4 clonotypes found shared across a few donors. What limited the represented genetic and exposure-history diversity was the small number of donors.

Concerning this clone: Its antigen is unidentified.

This clonotype was sampled from a man aged 25-45 years in good health. Sequencing input: memory CD4+ T cells sorted from blood. Subset given: CD45RA-negative fraction.

CDR3 loop: CASSQPGLADGASYNEQFF. The CDR3 DNA sequence: TGTGCCAGCAGCCAACCGGGACTAGCGGATGGCGCCTCCTACAATGAGCAGTTCTTC. The chain has TRBV4-2 and TRBJ2-1; 11 positions agree with TRBD2. Germline V lookup: CDR1 LGHNA, CDR2 YNFKEQ. J lost 0 bases, V lost 2 bases, and 9 bases had no gene match. The CDR3 has 19 amino acids.